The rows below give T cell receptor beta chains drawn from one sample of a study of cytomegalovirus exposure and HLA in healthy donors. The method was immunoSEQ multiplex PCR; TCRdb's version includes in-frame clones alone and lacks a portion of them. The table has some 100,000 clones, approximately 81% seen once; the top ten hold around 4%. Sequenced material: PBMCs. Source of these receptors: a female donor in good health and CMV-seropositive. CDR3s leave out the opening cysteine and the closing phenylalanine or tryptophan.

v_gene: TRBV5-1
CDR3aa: ASSPGQVNEKLF

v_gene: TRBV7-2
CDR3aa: ASSSRDSYYNEQF

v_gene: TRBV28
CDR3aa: ASSLYRGTGRDTEAF

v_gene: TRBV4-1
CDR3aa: ASSTVGRVAVTDTQY

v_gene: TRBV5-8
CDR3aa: ASSLGGAGANTEAF

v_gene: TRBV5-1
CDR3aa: ASSFGTWGNEQF

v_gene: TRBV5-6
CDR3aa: ASSSAGTSGADTQY

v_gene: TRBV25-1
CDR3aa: ASSELDREETEAF

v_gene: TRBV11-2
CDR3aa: ASSPDTHSPLH

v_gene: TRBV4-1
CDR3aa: ASSLEGTKPYEQY

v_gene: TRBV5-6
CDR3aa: ASSSNRGRSNQPQH

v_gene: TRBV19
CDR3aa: ASRQGLADTQY

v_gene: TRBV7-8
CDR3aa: ASSLGSREGANGLT

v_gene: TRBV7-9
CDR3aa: SSSLPKGLAGGIDTQY

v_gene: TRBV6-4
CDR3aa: ASSATGTSGALGQY

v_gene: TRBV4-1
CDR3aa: ASSQEGLARGNEQF

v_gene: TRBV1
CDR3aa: TSSQFTGNDSTDTQY

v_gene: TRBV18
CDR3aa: ASSPTRDRGHGYT

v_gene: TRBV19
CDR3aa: ASRPGQTLEKLF

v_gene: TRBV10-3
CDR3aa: AIKPEGATEAF

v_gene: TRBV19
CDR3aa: ASSLNLQGTEAF

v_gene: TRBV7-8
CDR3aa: ASSERKAGAGYNEQF

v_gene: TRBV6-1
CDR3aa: ASRQNRGAGETQY

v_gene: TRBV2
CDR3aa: ASAEQGGYTDTQY

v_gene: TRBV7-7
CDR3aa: ASSLAEADTQY

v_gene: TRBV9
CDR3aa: ASSVGSGGAVNEQY

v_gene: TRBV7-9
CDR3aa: ASSGLADTEAF

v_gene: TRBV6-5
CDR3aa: ASSYAGLWEQY

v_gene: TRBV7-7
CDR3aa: ASSIAGYNEQF

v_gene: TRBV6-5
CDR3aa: ASSYSVERISYEQY

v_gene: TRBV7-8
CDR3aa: ASERWAVRLAGGPYSDEQY

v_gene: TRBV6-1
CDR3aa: ASRAWDRETGELF

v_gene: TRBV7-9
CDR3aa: ASSPGRGINEKLF

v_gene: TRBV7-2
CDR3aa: ASSLVSGGAVGELF

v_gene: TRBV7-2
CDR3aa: ASSLDGGGGYT

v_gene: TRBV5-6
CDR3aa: ASSLPGQITDTQY

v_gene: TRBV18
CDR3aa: ASSPYLRQGTNSPLH

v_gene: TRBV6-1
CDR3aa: ASRLGAGTEAF

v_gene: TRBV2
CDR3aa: ASSGLRTGELF

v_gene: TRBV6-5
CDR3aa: ASSYPLLAKNIQY

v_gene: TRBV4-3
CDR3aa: ASSLLGGQGPGEQY

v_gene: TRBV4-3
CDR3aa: ASSQDQGQVYEQY

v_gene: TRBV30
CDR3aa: AWRTSRDTEAF

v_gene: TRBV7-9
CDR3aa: ASSFQRGGPGEQF

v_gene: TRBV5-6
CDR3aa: ASSLGTGEQF

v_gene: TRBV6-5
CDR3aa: ASRPTGTEDEKLF

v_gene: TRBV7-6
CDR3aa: ASSLSLQDRGLETQY

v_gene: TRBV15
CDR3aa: ATSRDQGPYEQY

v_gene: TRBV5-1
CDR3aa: ASSLAGTGAAGELF

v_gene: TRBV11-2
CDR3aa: ASSLFAGGYNEQF

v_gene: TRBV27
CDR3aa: ASSSRGASPLH

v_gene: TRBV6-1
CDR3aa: ASSERGDRARGAF

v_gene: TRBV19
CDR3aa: ASSGQISYEQY

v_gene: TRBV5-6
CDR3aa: ASSLLAGGPYEQY

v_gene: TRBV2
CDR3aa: ASSDSLGNEQF

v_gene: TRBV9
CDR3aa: ASGDMTLGGYT

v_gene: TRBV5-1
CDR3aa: ASSHGLAGGVWTQY

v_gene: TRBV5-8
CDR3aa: ASSLGQGVTEAF